Listed here are 29 T cell receptor beta chains from one sample, sequenced in a study of metastatic and nonmetastatic thyroid tumors. TCRdb reprocessed the PCR reads using MiXCR. In the table there are some 20,000 clones, 20% to 25% of which are singletons. Until they underwent thyroid surgery, no patient had received any treatment. The sample comprised blood. The receptors here all came from a male donor with papillary thyroid cancer or a benign thyroid nodule (not recorded which). Some clones in this sample may be carry-over from other donors' samples.

The CDR3 is CASSQEYGRRSYGYTF. The CDR3 DNA reads TGTGCCAGCAGCCAAGAGTACGGACGGAGAAGCTATGGCTACACCTTC. J is TRBJ1-2 and V is TRBV4-2; D is ambiguous. Trimming left V 0 bases short and J 4 bases short, with 15 bases between. Per the germline V gene, CDR1 is LGHNA and CDR2 is YNFKEQ. This CDR3 region has 16 residues.

This clone was seen at least ten times. The chain carries TRBV5-1 and TRBJ2-4, with a tentative D call TRBD1 (5 bases). The CDR3 has 13 amino acids. The V gene's germline CDR1 is SGHRS and CDR2 YFSETQ. The V end was cut by 0 bases, the J end by 6 bases, with 7 bases between. The CDR3 bases are TGCGCCAGCAGCTTGGATAGGGGAAACATTCAGTACTTC. Translation gives CASSLDRGNIQYF.

The table lists this clone with many counts. The chain joins TRBV28 to TRBJ1-1, with D perhaps matching TRBD1 (5 bases). V was trimmed by 5 bases and J by 4 bases, leaving 14 bases between them. The germline gives CDR1 MDHEN, CDR2 SYDVKM. The CDR3 extends over 14 amino acids. For the CDR3, the DNA is TGTGCCAGCAGTGCCAGGGCGATAAGCACTGAAGCTTTCTTT. Translating it yields CASSARAISTEAFF.

This sequence joins TRBV28 and TRBJ2-1; 8 nucleotides align to TRBD2. The ends lost 6 bases at V and 8 bases at J; junction bases unmatched: 12. Germline loops: CDR1 MDHEN, CDR2 SYDVKM. This CDR3 comprises 15 residues. DNA for the CDR3: TGTGCCAGCAGGCTCCTAGCGGGTGATCTGGATGAGCAGTTCTTC. Translation: CASRLLAGDLDEQFF.

This chain uses TRBV28 with TRBJ1-2; 8 bases map to TRBD1. The V segment lost 6 bases and the J segment 4 bases; nucleotides outside the gene matches: 7. The CDR3 has 14 amino acids. CDR1 is MDHEN and CDR2 is SYDVKM in the germline V gene. Here the CDR3 reads CASSGRTGRYGYTF. The CDR3 DNA sequence: TGTGCCAGCAGCGGAAGGACAGGGCGCTATGGCTACACCTTC.

Ten or more counts support this clone. The V and J genes are TRBV6-5 and TRBJ1-1; D gene ambiguous. Germline values: CDR1 MNHEY, CDR2 SVGAGI. Trimming removed 0 bases from V and 6 bases from J, with 8 bases in between. This CDR3 contains 13 residues. The CDR3 is CASSYSDSPEAFF. The CDR3 DNA follows: TGTGCCAGCAGTTACTCTGATTCGCCTGAAGCTTTCTTT.

The rearrangement links TRBV11-2 to TRBJ1-2; D possibly corresponds to TRBD1 (6 bases). Between the trimmed V and J ends, which lost 5 bases and 5 bases, there was a span of 18 bases. Germline-derived CDR1 and CDR2 are SGHAT and FQNNGV. This CDR3 is built from 15 residues. This CDR3 is CASSPGAASLYGYTF. The CDR3 nucleotides read TGTGCCAGCAGCCCAGGGGCGGCCTCTCTATATGGCTACACCTTC. Full variable domain (rest looked up from reference TRBV11-2 and TRBJ1-2): EAGVAQSPRYKIIEKRQSVAFWCNPISGHATLYWYQQILGQGPKLLIQFQNNGVVDDSQLPKDRFSAERLKGVDSTLKIQPAKLEDSAVYLCASSPGAASLYGYTFGSGTRLTVV.

In the case of this clone: The CDR3 carries no conserved terminal phenylalanine or tryptophan, so it likely arises from a read error. The chain links TRBV10-1 to TRBJ2-1, with unresolved D. Trimming removed 6 bases at V and 9 bases at J, with 21 bases between. The CDR3 is made up of 15 amino acids. Germline V CDR1 and CDR2: WNHNN, SYGVQD (reference sequence). The CDR3 nucleotides read TGCGCCAGCAGCCCCGCACTTTCCCGTGGGTGTGAGCAGTTCCTC. Its translation: CASSPALSRGCEQFL.

This sequence joins TRBV5-1 and TRBJ2-3, with 8 nucleotides matching TRBD1. Trimming took 3 bases from V and 11 from J; bases not matched to a gene: 5. This CDR3 spans 12 amino acids. Germline V CDR1 and CDR2: SGHRS, YFSETQ. The CDR3 DNA sequence: TGCGCCAGCAGCTCTGGACAGGGAAGGCAGTATTTT. Its translation: CASSSGQGRQYF.

On this clone itself: A much larger clone differs by one base, so this may be a read error. The chain has TRBV24-1 and TRBJ2-6; 8 nucleotides align to TRBD1. Trimming removed 6 bases from V and 4 bases from J; junction bases left unmatched: 7. This CDR3 contains 16 residues. Germline CDR1 and CDR2: KGHDR and SFDVKD. The CDR3 loop is CATSNPRGLGANVLTF. Here the CDR3 DNA reads TGTGCCACCAGTAATCCCAGGGGGCTAGGGGCCAACGTCCTGACTTTC.

There are many counts of this clone. The CDR3 region has the DNA TGTGCCAGCAGTCTACTAGCGAACACTGAAGCTTTCTTT. Its translation is CASSLLANTEAFF. The V and J genes are TRBV27 and TRBJ1-1; D gene uncertain. The V and J ends lost 5 bases and 1 base respectively, with 8 bases between them. This CDR3 comprises 13 residues. Germline values: CDR1 MNHEY, CDR2 SMNVEV (reference sequence).

The chain links TRBV4-2 to TRBJ2-3, with D hard to call. V lost 1 base and J 2 bases, leaving 7 bases between the germline ends. Germline V gene lookup returns CDR1 LGHNA and CDR2 YNFKEQ. The CDR3 totals 14 residues. CDR3 sequence: CASSQGETTDTQYF. The CDR3 region has the DNA TGTGCCAGCAGCCAAGGCGAAACCACAGATACGCAGTATTTT.

The sample holds many counts of this clone. This chain uses TRBV20-1 with TRBJ2-7, with 7 bases fitting TRBD2. The trim removed 0 bases at V and 3 bases at J, leaving 11 bases unmatched. The CDR3 has 16 residues. In germline, CDR1 is DFQATT, CDR2 SNEGSKA (reference sequence). In nucleotides, the CDR3 is TGCAGTGCTAGAGATTTAGGCGGGGGATCGCTCTACGAGCAGTACTTC. Encoded protein: CSARDLGGGSLYEQYF.

This clone came up many times. The genes are TRBV20-1 and TRBJ1-5; tentatively, D is TRBD1 (6 bases). Germline CDR1 is DFQATT and CDR2 is SNEGSKA (reference sequence). The CDR3 contains 16 residues. Trimming took 3 bases from V and 2 from J, leaving 17 bases between them. The CDR3: CSASFGQIGRNQPQHF. The CDR3 DNA follows: TGCAGTGCTAGTTTCGGACAGATTGGGCGCAATCAGCCCCAGCATTTT.

This clone appeared many times. The gene calls are TRBV20-1 and TRBJ2-1, with 7 bases matching TRBD2. The V and J ends lost 4 bases and 5 bases, in that order; junction bases with no gene match: 5. The CDR3 length is 13 residues. Germline V gene lookup returns CDR1 DFQATT and CDR2 SNEGSKA (reference sequence). Written as DNA, the CDR3 is TGCAGTGCTAACGGGAGGACCAACAATGAGCAGTTCTTC. Translating it yields CSANGRTNNEQFF.

The chain carries TRBV5-1 and TRBJ2-5, with unresolved D. CDR3 size: 13 residues. V was clipped by 1 base and J by 5 bases, with 9 bases between them. Germline CDR1 and CDR2: SGHRS and YFSETQ. The CDR3, as DNA: TGCGCCAGCAGCTTGTGGGTGCGGGAGACCCAGTACTTC. This codes for CASSLWVRETQYF.

The J gene is TRBJ1-6, the V gene TRBV5-1; 10 bases fit TRBD1. V trimming: 4 bases; J trimming: 9 bases; junction bases outside the gene matches: 4. Germline V CDR1 and CDR2: SGHRS, YFSETQ. This CDR3 contains 14 residues. DNA of the CDR3: TGCGCCAGCAGCATAGACAGGGGGCGTTCACCCCTCCACTTT. Translating it yields CASSIDRGRSPLHF.

This clone was detected many times. J is TRBJ1-2 and V is TRBV4-2; 10 bases agree with TRBD1. CDR3 length equals 14 residues. Germline V gives CDR1 LGHNA, CDR2 YNFKEQ. The V gene end was trimmed by 6 bases and the J gene end by 1 base; junction bases not matched to a gene: 2. The CDR3 is CASRGTGDNYGYTF. The CDR3 DNA sequence: TGTGCCAGCAGGGGGACAGGGGATAACTATGGCTACACCTTC.

This clone was found many times. The genes are TRBV28 and TRBJ1-5; 8 bases fit TRBD1. The CDR3 is 17 amino acids. Germline values: CDR1 MDHEN, CDR2 SYDVKM. V was clipped by 6 bases and J by 7 bases; unmatched bases: 17. In DNA form, the CDR3 reads TGTGCCAGCAGGGCCCGGACAGGGAGCGCCGGTCCCCAGCCCCAGCATTTT. It encodes CASRARTGSAGPQPQHF.

This clone showed up just a few times. At one end, the junction sequence differs from germline, possibly due to a read error. V usage is TRBV6-2 or TRBV6-3 and J usage is TRBJ1-1; D gene ambiguous. This CDR3 comprises 13 residues. Looked up from germline, CDR1 is MNHEY and CDR2 is SVGEGT. CDR3 nucleotide sequence: TGTGCCGGCAGATTGGACGGGAACACTGAAGCTTTCTTT. Translated, it gives CAGRLDGNTEAFF.

This clone was recorded at least ten times. V gene TRBV12-3 or TRBV12-4 combines with J gene TRBJ2-2, with D possibly called TRBD1 or TRBD2 (5 bases each). V was cut by 2 bases and J by 1 base, with 8 bases left in between. The CDR3 sequence is 15 residues long. CDR3 DNA: TGTGCCAGCAGTTTATCTGGGGGGAACACCGGGGAGCTGTTTTTT. This sequence encodes CASSLSGGNTGELFF.

This clone was found many times. This rearrangement joins TRBV7-2 to TRBJ2-6; D is unresolved. The V and J ends lost 5 bases and 0 bases respectively, with 5 bases between them. The CDR3 loop spans 14 amino acids. The germline gives CDR1 SGHTA, CDR2 FQGNSA. This chain's CDR3 is CASSLDSGANVLTF. CDR3 bases: TGTGCCAGCAGCCTTGACTCTGGGGCCAACGTCCTGACTTTC.

This clone was counted between two and nine times. This CDR3 fails to terminate in the conserved phenylalanine or tryptophan, so it likely reflects a read error. The V and J genes are TRBV4-2 and TRBJ1-5; no clear D. Per the germline V gene, CDR1 is LGHNA and CDR2 is YNFKEQ. The CDR3 consists of 18 residues. The V and J ends lost 4 bases and 0 bases respectively, with 19 bases between them. CDR3 amino acids: CASSPGPIGRNSNQPQHS. CDR3 sequence (DNA): TGTGCCAGCAGCCCTGGACCTATCGGGCGGAATAGCAATCAGCCCCAGCATTCT.

In its sample, this clone was seen many times. This chain links TRBV3-1 with TRBJ2-1, with 8 bases aligning to TRBD2. From germline, CDR1 is LGHDT and CDR2 YNNKEL (reference sequence). The CDR3 consists of 18 residues. V lost 0 bases and J lost 4; bases outside the gene matches: 11. The CDR3 loop is CASSQERIIAGLYNEQFF. The CDR3 DNA reads TGTGCCAGCAGCCAAGAGCGTATAATAGCGGGACTGTACAATGAGCAGTTCTTC.

The genes are TRBV3-1 and TRBJ2-1; 7 nucleotides line up with TRBD2. The CDR3 runs to 16 residues. The V gene end was trimmed by 1 base and the J gene end by 4 bases; junction bases not matched to a gene: 7. Germline V gene sequence: CDR1 LGHDT, CDR2 YNNKEL (reference sequence). CDR3 loop: CASSQVLTSRYNEQFF. CDR3 in DNA: TGTGCCAGCAGCCAAGTGTTGACTAGCAGATACAATGAGCAGTTCTTC.

The rearrangement uses TRBV6-5 and TRBJ1-1, with 7 bases identical to TRBD1. This CDR3 is 14 amino acids long. V trimming: 0 bases; J trimming: 4 bases; junction bases outside the gene matches: 2. Germline values: CDR1 MNHEY, CDR2 SVGAGI. CDR3 loop: CASSYSAGGTEAFF. CDR3 nucleotide sequence: TGTGCCAGCAGTTACTCGGCAGGGGGCACTGAAGCTTTCTTT.

The chain uses TRBV5-6 and TRBJ2-5, with 9 bases lining up with TRBD1. J was trimmed by 3 bases and V by 4 bases; bases with no gene match: 13. The CDR3 is made up of 17 amino acids. Germline-derived CDR1 and CDR2 are SGHDT and YYEEEE. The CDR3 here is CASSLGTRGDREETQYF. CDR3 nucleotide sequence: TGTGCCAGCAGCCTTGGGACCAGGGGGGACAGGGAAGAGACCCAGTACTTC.

The chain combines TRBV3-1 with TRBJ1-3; D is possibly TRBD1 (6 bases). The CDR3 runs 15 residues. The V end lost 7 bases, the J end lost 0 bases, and 13 bases lay between the germline ends. From germline, CDR1 is LGHDT and CDR2 YNNKEL (reference sequence). The CDR3 here is CASTRDKISGNTIYF. CDR3 in DNA: TGTGCCAGCACCCGGGACAAAATCTCTGGAAACACCATATATTTT.

This clone is medium-sized by share. The genes are TRBV24-1 and TRBJ2-5, with D hard to call. Germline-derived CDR1 and CDR2 are KGHDR and SFDVKD. V lost 6 bases and J lost 4, with 8 bases in between. The CDR3 contains 12 residues. In DNA form, the CDR3 reads TGTGCCACCAGTCGGGCCCGAGAGACCCAGTACTTC. Its protein product is CATSRARETQYF.